A single sample gave rise to the 30 T cell receptor beta chains below, sequenced in a study of cytomegalovirus exposure and HLA in healthy donors. In the PCR, 60 Vbeta and 13 Jbeta primers were used. The method was immunoSEQ multiplex PCR; TCRdb's version includes in-frame clones alone and lacks a portion of them. The data contain about 160,000 clones, 75% to 90% of them singletons. Sequenced sample: PBMCs. The receptors here all came from a woman aged 18-30 years in good health and CMV-seronegative.

This clone showed up just once. CDR3 protein: CASSPPGQINYGYTF. The CDR3 bases are TGTGCCAGCAGCCCACCGGGACAGATTAACTATGGCTACACCTTC. The chain uses TRBV21-1 and TRBJ1-2; the listed D gene, TRBD1, was not tested against the DNA. TRBV21-1 is tagged as a pseudogene. CDR3 length equals 15 residues.

The chain carries TRBV15 and TRBJ1-5; TRBD1 aligns across 9 bases. This CDR3 region has 12 residues. Germline V gene sequence: CDR1 LNHNV, CDR2 YYDKDF (reference sequence). Trimming cost V 9 bases and J 4 bases; bases outside gene matches: 1. The CDR3 region is CATGQGNQPQHF. CDR3 DNA: TGTGCCACTGGACAGGGGAATCAGCCCCAGCATTTT.

The rearrangement joins TRBV11-2 to TRBJ1-1; D unresolved. The CDR3 is made up of 14 amino acids. With 4 bases removed from V and 1 base from J, the gap between germline ends came to 10 bases. Germline V CDR1 and CDR2: SGHAT, FQNNGV. This CDR3 reads CASSSRHQNTEAFF. Written as DNA, the CDR3 is TGTGCCAGCAGCTCCCGACACCAGAACACTGAAGCTTTCTTT.

The genes are TRBV25-1 and TRBJ2-5; D might be TRBD2 (5 bases). Matching the DNA end better, TRBJ2-7 makes the J call doubtful. The CDR3 covers 14 residues. Germline assignment: CDR1 MGHDK and CDR2 SYGVNS. This chain's CDR3 is CASLRMEALNEQYF. The CDR3 DNA reads TGTGCCAGCTTACGAATGGAGGCTCTAAACGAGCAGTACTTC.

The chain employs TRBV29-1 and TRBJ1-2, with D uncertain. The CDR3 is 12 amino acids. Trimming pared 7 bases from V and 2 bases from J, leaving 11 bases between. Germline assignment: CDR1 SQVTM and CDR2 ANQGSEA. CDR3 DNA sequence: TGCAGCGCCGCTCGGGAGAACTATGGCTACACCTTC. This gives the protein CSAARENYGYTF. The full variable domain, rest sourced from reference TRBV29-1 and TRBJ1-2, is SAVISQKPSRDICQRGTSLTIQCQVDSQVTMMFWYRQQPGQSLTLIATANQGSEATYESGFVIDKFPISRPNLTFSTLTVSNMSPEDSSIYLCSAARENYGYTFGSGTRLTVV.

The V and J genes are TRBV4-1 and TRBJ1-2, with TRBD1 matching over 9 bases. This CDR3 has 14 residues. V was clipped by 4 bases and J by 6 bases; unmatched bases: 6. Germline CDR1 reads MGHRA; CDR2 reads YSYEKL. The CDR3 reads CASSLQQGADGYTF. The CDR3 bases are TGCGCCAGCAGCCTTCAACAGGGGGCCGATGGCTACACCTTC.

This clone was seen just once. V is TRBV27 and J is TRBJ1-5; D remains ambiguous. Per germline, CDR1 MNHEY and CDR2 SMNVEV (reference sequence). The CDR3 runs 17 residues. Deletions cut 2 bases from V and 0 bases from J, with 14 bases between. The CDR3 protein is CASSLAPPAYSNQPQHF. The CDR3 region has the DNA TGTGCCAGCAGTTTAGCGCCGCCTGCTTATAGCAATCAGCCCCAGCATTTT.

The chain couples TRBV18 to TRBJ2-2, with 7 bases fitting TRBD1. Germline values: CDR1 KGHSH, CDR2 LQKENI. This CDR3 comprises 16 residues. V shed 2 bases and J 6 bases; nucleotides not matched to a gene: 9. The CDR3 protein is CASSPGTVSMAGELFF. Written as DNA, the CDR3 is TGTGCCAGCTCACCAGGGACAGTCTCCATGGCCGGGGAGCTGTTTTTT.

V gene TRBV25-1 combines with J gene TRBJ2-7, with 8 bases that match TRBD1. This CDR3 has 16 amino acids. The germline gives CDR1 MGHDK, CDR2 SYGVNS. J gave up 4 bases and V 3 bases, and 11 bases lay outside the gene matches. The CDR3 DNA follows: TGTGCCAGCAGTGACCGCGGGACAGGATACCGTTACGAGCAGTACTTC. It specifies CASSDRGTGYRYEQYF.

This clone was observed a few times. This chain uses TRBV7-7 with TRBJ2-1; possibly TRBD1 for D (5 bases). Germline V lookup: CDR1 SSHAT, CDR2 FNYEAQ (reference sequence). V gave up 4 bases and J gave up 4 bases, with 8 bases separating them. The CDR3 covers 13 residues. The CDR3 coding sequence is TGTGCCAGCAGCTCCGGACAATACAATGAGCAGTTCTTC. It translates to CASSSGQYNEQFF.

The V call is TRBV27, the J call TRBJ2-5, with a weak D call TRBD1 (6 bases). Between the trimmed V and J ends, which lost 2 bases and 2 bases, there was a span of 18 bases. CDR1 is MNHEY and CDR2 is SMNVEV in the germline V gene (reference sequence). The CDR3 runs 17 residues. CDR3 region: CASSLRDTPSGQETQYF. CDR3 sequence (DNA): TGTGCCAGCAGTTTAAGGGACACTCCATCGGGGCAAGAGACCCAGTACTTC.

The chain recombines TRBV28 with TRBJ2-3; the D gene is possibly TRBD1 (6 bases). The CDR3 totals 15 residues. V was shortened by 4 bases and J by 3 bases, with 14 bases between the two germline ends. Germline V gene sequence: CDR1 MDHEN, CDR2 SYDVKM. This CDR3 is CASSWGTRGTDTQYF. Written as DNA, the CDR3 is TGTGCCAGCAGTTGGGGGACACGAGGTACAGATACGCAGTATTTT. Together with reference TRBV28 and TRBJ2-3, the CDR3 gives the full variable domain: DVKVTQSSRYLVKRTGEKVFLECVQDMDHENMFWYRQDPGLGLRLIYFSYDVKMKEKGDIPEGYSVSREKKERFSLILESASTNQTSMYLCASSWGTRGTDTQYFGPGTRLTVL.

The V call is TRBV7-9, the J call TRBJ2-7; 10 bases match TRBD1. Germline trimming cut 4 bases from V and 5 bases from J; bases unmatched to any gene: 8. CDR1 and CDR2 from the germline V gene are SEHNR and FQNEAQ (reference sequence). The CDR3 is 15 residues long. CDR3 coding DNA: TGTGCCAGCAGCTCCCCGGGACAGGGGAGCGACGAGCAGTACTTC. Translated: CASSSPGQGSDEQYF.

The chain joins TRBV7-9 to TRBJ2-7, with a tentative D call TRBD1 (6 bases). The germline V and J ends were trimmed by 3 bases and 1 base, with 10 bases remaining between them. The CDR3 is 14 amino acids. Germline lookup yields CDR1 SEHNR and CDR2 FQNEAQ (reference sequence). CDR3 sequence (DNA): TGTGCCAGCAGCTTGGGGGCGCAGTCCTACGAGCAGTACTTC. Its protein product is CASSLGAQSYEQYF.

The rearrangement joins TRBV2 to TRBJ1-5; the D gene is possibly TRBD1 (6 bases). The CDR3 runs 13 residues. The V end was cut by 6 bases, the J end by 6 bases, with 12 bases between. CDR1 and CDR2 (germline): SNHLY, FYNNEI. CDR3 sequence reads: CASRYQGIQPQHF. In DNA form, the CDR3 reads TGTGCCAGCAGATACCAGGGGATTCAGCCCCAGCATTTT. Variable domain in full (rest from reference TRBV2 and TRBJ1-5): EPEVTQTPSHQVTQMGQEVILRCVPISNHLYFYWYRQILGQKVEFLVSFYNNEISEKSEIFDDQFSVERPDGSNFTLKIRSTKLEDSAMYFCASRYQGIQPQHFGDGTRLSIL.

The chain employs TRBV11-2 and TRBJ1-2, with a possible D match to TRBD1 (6 bases). V was cut by 4 bases and J by 6 bases, with 12 bases left in between. This CDR3 is built from 13 residues. Germline V gene lookup returns CDR1 SGHAT and CDR2 FQNNGV. The CDR3 loop reads CASSYTGTNGYTF. The CDR3 region has the DNA TGTGCCAGCAGCTATACCGGGACAAATGGCTACACCTTC.

This chain uses TRBV6-4 with TRBJ1-1, with a weak D call TRBD1 (5 bases). The CDR3 spans 13 residues. V was cut by 6 bases and J by 7 bases, with 15 bases left in between. CDR1 is MRHNA and CDR2 is SNTAGT in the germline V gene. This CDR3 is CASRDLTTGEAFF. The CDR3 DNA reads as TGTGCCAGCAGGGACCTTACCACAGGTGAAGCTTTCTTT.

V usage is TRBV27 and J usage is TRBJ2-5; 7 nucleotides align to TRBD1. The closer fit of TRBJ2-7 to the DNA end suggests the J call may be wrong. The CDR3 length is 12 residues. The V gene's germline CDR1 is MNHEY and CDR2 SMNVEV (reference sequence). The CDR3 spells CASSRQGFEQYF. As DNA, the CDR3 is TGTGCCAGCAGTCGACAGGGTTTCGAGCAGTACTTC.

The rearrangement joins TRBV6-5 to TRBJ2-1; 8 bases map to TRBD2. This CDR3 comprises 14 residues. J lost 8 bases, V lost 0 bases, and 3 bases had no gene match. The germline V gene has CDR1 MNHEY and CDR2 SVGAGI. The CDR3 loop is CASSYSGTSHEQFF. The CDR3 bases are TGTGCCAGCAGTTACTCGGGGACTAGTCATGAGCAGTTCTTC.

The chain is built from TRBV5-1 and TRBJ1-1, with 9 nucleotides matching TRBD1. J lost 0 bases, V lost 0 bases, and 6 bases had no gene match. CDR1 is SGHRS, CDR2 YFSETQ, per germline. CDR3 length: 17 amino acids. CDR3 residues: CASSLGTRTGVNTEAFF. The CDR3 DNA is TGCGCCAGCAGCTTGGGGACCCGGACAGGGGTGAACACTGAAGCTTTCTTT.

V gene TRBV5-6 combines with J gene TRBJ2-5; 8 positions agree with TRBD1. The germline V gene has CDR1 SGHDT and CDR2 YYEEEE. The CDR3 has 19 amino acids. V gave up 4 bases and J gave up 3 bases; unmatched junction bases: 20. CDR3 DNA: TGTGCCAGCAGCCCGAATTTTGGACAGGGTGTCCTGGCAAAAGAGACCCAGTACTTC. Translation: CASSPNFGQGVLAKETQYF.

This chain uses TRBV18 with TRBJ2-7; D possibly corresponds to TRBD2 (5 bases). In germline, CDR1 is KGHSH, CDR2 LQKENI. The CDR3 covers 14 residues. The V end was cut by 3 bases, the J end by 4 bases, with 13 bases between. The CDR3 coding sequence is TGTGCCAGCTCACCCCCGGGATCAAAATACGAGCAGTACTTC. Translated, it gives CASSPPGSKYEQYF.

A single count supports this clone. The gene calls are TRBV28 and TRBJ2-1, with D maybe TRBD2 (7 bases). V was pared by 2 bases and J by 6 bases, with 11 bases between. Germline V gene data show CDR1 as MDHEN and CDR2 as SYDVKM. The CDR3 sequence is 14 residues long. CDR3 DNA: TGTGCCAGCAGTTTAAGGGGGGGGACCAATGAGCAGTTCTTC. Residues: CASSLRGGTNEQFF.

A remark on this clone: One end of the junction varies from germline; a read error may be responsible. The J gene is TRBJ2-5, the V gene TRBV4-1; the D is unclear. This CDR3 has 13 residues. Germline CDR1 MGHRA, CDR2 YSYEKL. As DNA, the CDR3 is TGCGCCAGCCGCCAAGGGTCGGAAGAGACCCAGTACTTC. Residues: CASRQGSEETQYF.

V is TRBV6-5 and J is TRBJ2-3, with a weak D call TRBD1 (6 bases). Between the trimmed V and J ends, which lost 6 bases and 2 bases, there was a span of 6 bases. The CDR3 loop spans 12 amino acids. Germline assignment: CDR1 MNHEY and CDR2 SVGAGI. The CDR3 DNA reads as TGTGCCAGCAGGGGGGCCACAGATACGCAGTATTTT. Encoded protein: CASRGATDTQYF.

The J gene is TRBJ1-3, the V gene TRBV19; D uncertain. CDR1 is LNHDA and CDR2 is SQIVND in the germline V gene (reference sequence). The CDR3 spans 16 residues. Trimming shortened V by 4 bases and J by 0 bases, and 13 bases separated the two germline ends. CDR3 in amino acids: CASSTADANSGNTIYF. CDR3 DNA: TGTGCCAGTAGTACAGCGGACGCAAACTCTGGAAACACCATATATTTT.

This clone has only one observation. CDR3 DNA: TGTGCCAGCAGACCGGGATGGCAAGAGACCCAGTACTTC. Protein sequence: CASRPGWQETQYF. The J gene is TRBJ2-5, the V gene TRBV6-1, with a possible D match to TRBD2 (5 bases). The CDR3 contains 13 residues. The germline V and J ends were trimmed by 6 bases and 2 bases, with 10 bases remaining between them. Looked up from germline, CDR1 is MNHNS and CDR2 is SASEGT.

The V and J genes are TRBV18 and TRBJ2-7; tentative D call: TRBD1 (7 bases). There are 16 residues in the CDR3. V lost 2 bases to trimming and J lost 3 bases, with 17 bases between them. Germline V gene lookup returns CDR1 KGHSH and CDR2 LQKENI. CDR3 coding DNA: TGTGCCAGCTCACCAAGAATGCAGGGGGGACACTACGAGCAGTACTTC. Protein sequence: CASSPRMQGGHYEQYF.

V and J are TRBV19 and TRBJ2-2, with TRBD2 identical over 15 bases. The CDR3 contains 20 residues. V lost 4 bases and J lost 0; bases outside the gene matches: 9. The germline V gene encodes CDR1 LNHDA and CDR2 SQIVND (reference sequence). CDR3 bases: TGTGCCAGTAGTACTCCGGGACTAGCGGGGGGAACCTCGAACACCGGGGAGCTGTTTTTT. Protein sequence: CASSTPGLAGGTSNTGELFF.

The chain has TRBV6-5 and TRBJ2-1, with 9 bases fitting TRBD2. CDR3 length: 15 amino acids. From germline, CDR1 is MNHEY and CDR2 SVGAGI. V was clipped by 5 bases and J by 8 bases; unmatched bases: 10. The CDR3 sequence is CASSPWRGGRDEQFF. The DNA for the CDR3 is TGTGCCAGCAGTCCGTGGCGGGGGGGCAGGGATGAGCAGTTCTTC.